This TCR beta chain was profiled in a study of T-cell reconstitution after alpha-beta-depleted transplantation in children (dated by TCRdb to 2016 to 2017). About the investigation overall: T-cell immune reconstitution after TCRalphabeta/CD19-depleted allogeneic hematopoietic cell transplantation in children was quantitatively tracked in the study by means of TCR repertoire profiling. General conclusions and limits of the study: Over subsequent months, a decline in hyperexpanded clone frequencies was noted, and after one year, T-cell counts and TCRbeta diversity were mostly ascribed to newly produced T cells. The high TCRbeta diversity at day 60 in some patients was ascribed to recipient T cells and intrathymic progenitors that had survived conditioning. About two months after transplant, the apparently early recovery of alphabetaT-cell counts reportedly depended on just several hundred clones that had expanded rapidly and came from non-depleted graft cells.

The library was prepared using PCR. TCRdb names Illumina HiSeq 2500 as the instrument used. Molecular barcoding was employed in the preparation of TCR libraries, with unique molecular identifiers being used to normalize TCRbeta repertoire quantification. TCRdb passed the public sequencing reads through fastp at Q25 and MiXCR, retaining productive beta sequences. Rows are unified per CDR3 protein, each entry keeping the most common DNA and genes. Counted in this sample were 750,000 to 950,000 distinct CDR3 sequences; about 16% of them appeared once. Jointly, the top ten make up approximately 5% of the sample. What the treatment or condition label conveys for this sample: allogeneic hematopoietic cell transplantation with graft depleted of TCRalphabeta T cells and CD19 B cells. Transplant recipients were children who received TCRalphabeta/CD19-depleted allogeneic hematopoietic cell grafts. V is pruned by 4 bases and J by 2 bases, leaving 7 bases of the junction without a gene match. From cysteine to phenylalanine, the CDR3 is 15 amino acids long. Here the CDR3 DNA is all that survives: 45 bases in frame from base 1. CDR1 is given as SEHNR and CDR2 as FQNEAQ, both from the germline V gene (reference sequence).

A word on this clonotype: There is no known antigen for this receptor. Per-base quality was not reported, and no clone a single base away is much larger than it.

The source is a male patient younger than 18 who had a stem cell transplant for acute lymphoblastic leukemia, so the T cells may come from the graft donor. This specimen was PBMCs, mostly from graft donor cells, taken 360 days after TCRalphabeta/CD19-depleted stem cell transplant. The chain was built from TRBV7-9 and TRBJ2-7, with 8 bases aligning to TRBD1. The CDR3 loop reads CASSSRDRSPYEQYF. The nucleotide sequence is TGTGCCAGCAGCTCCCGGGACAGGAGCCCCTACGAGCAGTACTTC.